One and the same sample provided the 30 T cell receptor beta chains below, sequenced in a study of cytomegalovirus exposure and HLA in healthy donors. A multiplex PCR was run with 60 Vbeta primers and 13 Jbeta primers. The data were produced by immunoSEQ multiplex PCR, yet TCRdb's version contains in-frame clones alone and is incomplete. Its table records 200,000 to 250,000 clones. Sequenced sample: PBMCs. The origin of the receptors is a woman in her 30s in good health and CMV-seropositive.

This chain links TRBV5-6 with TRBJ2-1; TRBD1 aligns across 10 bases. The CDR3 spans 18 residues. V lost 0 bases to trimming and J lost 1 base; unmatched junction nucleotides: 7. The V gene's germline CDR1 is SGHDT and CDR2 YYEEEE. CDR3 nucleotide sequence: TGTGCCAGCAGCTTGGTACGGGACAGGGGCCTATCCTACAATGAGCAGTTCTTC. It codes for CASSLVRDRGLSYNEQFF.

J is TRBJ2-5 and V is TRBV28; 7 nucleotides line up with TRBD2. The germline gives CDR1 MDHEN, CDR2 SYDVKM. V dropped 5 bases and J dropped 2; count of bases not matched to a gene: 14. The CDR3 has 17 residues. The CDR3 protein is CASSPGRYSGVQETQYF. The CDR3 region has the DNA TGTGCCAGCAGTCCCGGTCGATACAGCGGGGTTCAAGAGACCCAGTACTTC.

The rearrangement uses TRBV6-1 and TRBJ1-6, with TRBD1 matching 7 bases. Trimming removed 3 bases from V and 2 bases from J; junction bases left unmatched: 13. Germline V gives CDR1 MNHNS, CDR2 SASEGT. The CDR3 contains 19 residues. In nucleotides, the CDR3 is TGTGCCAGCAGTGACCTAGTATATACAGGGGTCACCTATAATTCACCCCTCCACTTT. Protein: CASSDLVYTGVTYNSPLHF.

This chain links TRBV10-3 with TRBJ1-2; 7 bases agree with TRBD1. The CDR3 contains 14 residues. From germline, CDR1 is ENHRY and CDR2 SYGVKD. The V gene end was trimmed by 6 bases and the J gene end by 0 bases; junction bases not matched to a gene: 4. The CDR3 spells CAISDREPNYGYTF. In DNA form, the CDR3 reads TGTGCCATCAGCGACAGGGAGCCTAACTATGGCTACACCTTC.

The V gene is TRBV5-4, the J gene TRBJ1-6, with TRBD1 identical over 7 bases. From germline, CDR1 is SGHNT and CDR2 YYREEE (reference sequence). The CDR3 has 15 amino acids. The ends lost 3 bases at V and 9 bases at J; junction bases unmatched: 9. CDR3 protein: CASSSTTGITSPLHF. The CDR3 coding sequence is TGTGCCAGCAGCTCGACGACAGGGATAACTTCACCCCTCCACTTT. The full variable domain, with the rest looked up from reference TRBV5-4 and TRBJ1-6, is ETGVTQSPTHLIKTRGQQVTLRCSSQSGHNTVSWYQQALGQGPQFIFQYYREEENGRGNFPPRFSGLQFPNYSSELNVNALELDDSALYLCASSSTTGITSPLHFGNGTRLTVT.

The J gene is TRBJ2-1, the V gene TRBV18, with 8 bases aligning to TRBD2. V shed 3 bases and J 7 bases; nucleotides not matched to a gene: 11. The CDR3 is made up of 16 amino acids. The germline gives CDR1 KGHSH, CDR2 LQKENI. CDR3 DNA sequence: TGTGCCAGCTCACCCCGAAGCGGGAGCAGTAGGAATGAGCAGTTCTTC. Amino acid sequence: CASSPRSGSSRNEQFF.

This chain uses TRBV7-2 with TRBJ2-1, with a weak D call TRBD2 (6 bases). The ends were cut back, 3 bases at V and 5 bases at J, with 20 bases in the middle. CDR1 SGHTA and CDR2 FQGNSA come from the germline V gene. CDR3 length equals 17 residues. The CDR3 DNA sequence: TGTGCCAGCAGCTTTATGTTTCGAGTAGCGGACCACAATGAGCAGTTCTTC. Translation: CASSFMFRVADHNEQFF.

Here the CDR3 DNA reads TGTGCCAGCAGCTTAGGGACAGGGTACCCGGAGACCCAGTACTTC. Translation: CASSLGTGYPETQYF. V gene TRBV7-6 combines with J gene TRBJ2-5; 8 nucleotides agree with TRBD1. CDR1 is SGHVS, CDR2 FNYEAQ, per germline. The V gene end was trimmed by 1 base and the J gene end by 5 bases; junction bases not matched to a gene: 6. CDR3 length: 15 amino acids. Full variable domain (rest looked up from reference TRBV7-6 and TRBJ2-5): GAGVSQSPRYKVTKRGQDVALRCDPISGHVSLYWYRQALGQGPEFLTYFNYEAQQDKSGLPNDRFSAERPEGSISTLTIQRTEQRDSAMYRCASSLGTGYPETQYFGPGTRLLVL.

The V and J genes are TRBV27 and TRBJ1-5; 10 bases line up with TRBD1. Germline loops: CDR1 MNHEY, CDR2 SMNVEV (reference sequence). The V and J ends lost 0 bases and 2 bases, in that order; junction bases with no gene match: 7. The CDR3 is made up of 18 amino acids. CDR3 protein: CASSLSETGTGGNQPQHF. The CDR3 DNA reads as TGTGCCAGCAGTTTATCGGAGACCGGGACAGGGGGCAATCAGCCCCAGCATTTT.

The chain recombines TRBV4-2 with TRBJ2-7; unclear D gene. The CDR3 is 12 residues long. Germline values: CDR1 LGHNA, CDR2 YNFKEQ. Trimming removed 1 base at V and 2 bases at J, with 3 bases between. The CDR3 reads CASSQGPYEQYF. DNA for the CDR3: TGTGCCAGCAGCCAAGGGCCCTACGAGCAGTACTTC.

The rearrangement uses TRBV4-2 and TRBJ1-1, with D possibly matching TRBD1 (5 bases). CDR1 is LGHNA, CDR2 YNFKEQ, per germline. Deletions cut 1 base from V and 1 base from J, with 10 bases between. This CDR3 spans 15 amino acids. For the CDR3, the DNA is TGTGCCAGCAGCCAAGCAGGGCAGGGGAACACTGAAGCTTTCTTT. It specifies CASSQAGQGNTEAFF.

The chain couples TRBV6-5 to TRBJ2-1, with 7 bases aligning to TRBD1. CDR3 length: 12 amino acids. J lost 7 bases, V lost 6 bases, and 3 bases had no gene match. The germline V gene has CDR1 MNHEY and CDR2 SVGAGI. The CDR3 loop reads CASSNRGNEQFF. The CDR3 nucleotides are TGTGCCAGCAGCAACAGGGGAAATGAGCAGTTCTTC.

The CDR3 nucleotides are TGTGCCAGCAGCTGGGACAGGTCCATTGCGGAGACCCAGTACTTC. It translates to CASSWDRSIAETQYF. The J gene is TRBJ2-5, the V gene TRBV5-8; 8 bases agree with TRBD1. This CDR3 has 15 amino acids. V lost 3 bases to trimming and J lost 5 bases; unmatched junction nucleotides: 9. Germline lookup yields CDR1 SGHTS and CDR2 YDEGEE.

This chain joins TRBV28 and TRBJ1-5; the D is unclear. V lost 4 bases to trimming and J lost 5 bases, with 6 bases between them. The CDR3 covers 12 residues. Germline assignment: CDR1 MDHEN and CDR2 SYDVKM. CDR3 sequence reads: CASSSVDQPQHF. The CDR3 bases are TGTGCCAGCAGTTCCGTTGATCAGCCCCAGCATTTT.

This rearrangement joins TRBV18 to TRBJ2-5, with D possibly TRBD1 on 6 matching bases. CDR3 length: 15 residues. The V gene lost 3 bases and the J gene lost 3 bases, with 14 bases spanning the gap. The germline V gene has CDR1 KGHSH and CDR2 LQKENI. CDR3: CASSPQQGWEETQYF. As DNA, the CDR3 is TGTGCCAGCTCACCCCAACAGGGATGGGAAGAGACCCAGTACTTC.

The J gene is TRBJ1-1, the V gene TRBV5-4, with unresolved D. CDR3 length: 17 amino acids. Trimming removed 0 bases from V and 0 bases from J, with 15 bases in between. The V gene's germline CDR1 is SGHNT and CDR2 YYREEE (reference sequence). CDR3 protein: CASSLVLGVGMNTEAFF. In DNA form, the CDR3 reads TGTGCCAGCAGCTTGGTTTTAGGTGTCGGGATGAACACTGAAGCTTTCTTT.

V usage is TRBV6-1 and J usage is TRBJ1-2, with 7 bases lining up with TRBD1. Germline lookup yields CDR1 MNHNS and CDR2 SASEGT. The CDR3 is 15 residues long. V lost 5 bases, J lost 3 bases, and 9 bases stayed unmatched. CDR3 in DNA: TGTGCCAGCAGTCCCCTGAAGGGGGCTGACTATGGCTACACCTTC. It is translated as CASSPLKGADYGYTF.

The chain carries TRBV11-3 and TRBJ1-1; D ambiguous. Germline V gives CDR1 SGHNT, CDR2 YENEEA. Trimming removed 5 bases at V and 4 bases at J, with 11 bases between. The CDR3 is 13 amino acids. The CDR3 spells CASSPAGGTEAFF. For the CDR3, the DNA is TGTGCCAGCAGCCCAGCGGGCGGCACTGAAGCTTTCTTT.

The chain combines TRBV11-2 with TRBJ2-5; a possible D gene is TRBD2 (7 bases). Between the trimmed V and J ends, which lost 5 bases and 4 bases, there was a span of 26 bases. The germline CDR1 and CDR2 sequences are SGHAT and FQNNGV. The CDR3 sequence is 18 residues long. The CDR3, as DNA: TGTGCCAGCAGCGTTAGTTCCATAGGATGGGGAGGGGGAGAGACCCAGTACTTC. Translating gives CASSVSSIGWGGGETQYF.

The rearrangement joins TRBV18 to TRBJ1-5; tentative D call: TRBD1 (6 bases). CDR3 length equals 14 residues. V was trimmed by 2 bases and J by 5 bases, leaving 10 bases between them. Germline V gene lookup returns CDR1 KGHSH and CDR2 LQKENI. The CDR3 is CASSPRGGDQPQHF. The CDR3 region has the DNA TGTGCCAGCTCACCAAGGGGGGGAGATCAGCCCCAGCATTTT.

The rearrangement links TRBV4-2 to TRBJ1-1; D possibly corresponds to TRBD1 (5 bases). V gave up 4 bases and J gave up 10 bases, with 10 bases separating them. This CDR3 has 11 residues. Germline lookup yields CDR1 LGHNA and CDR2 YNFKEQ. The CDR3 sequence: CASSPDTRAFF. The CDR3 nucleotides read TGTGCCAGCAGCCCGGACACGCGAGCTTTCTTT.

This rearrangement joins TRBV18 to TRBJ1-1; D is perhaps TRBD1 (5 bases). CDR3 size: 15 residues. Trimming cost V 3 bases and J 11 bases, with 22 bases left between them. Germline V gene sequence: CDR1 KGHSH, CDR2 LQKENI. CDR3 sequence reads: CASSPLGISGLLAFF. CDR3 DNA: TGTGCCAGCTCACCTTTGGGTATTTCAGGGTTGTTGGCTTTCTTT.

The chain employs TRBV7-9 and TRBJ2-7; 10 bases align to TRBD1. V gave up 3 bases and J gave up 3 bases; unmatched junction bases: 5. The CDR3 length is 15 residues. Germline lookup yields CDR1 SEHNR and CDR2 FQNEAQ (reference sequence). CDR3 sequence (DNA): TGTGCCAGCAGCTTTGACAGGGGGCAATACTACGAGCAGTACTTC. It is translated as CASSFDRGQYYEQYF. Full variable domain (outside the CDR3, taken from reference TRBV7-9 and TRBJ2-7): DTGVSQNPRHKITKRGQNVTFRCDPISEHNRLYWYRQTLGQGPEFLTYFQNEAQLEKSRLLSDRFSAERPKGSFSTLEIQRTEQGDSAMYLCASSFDRGQYYEQYFGPGTRLTVT.

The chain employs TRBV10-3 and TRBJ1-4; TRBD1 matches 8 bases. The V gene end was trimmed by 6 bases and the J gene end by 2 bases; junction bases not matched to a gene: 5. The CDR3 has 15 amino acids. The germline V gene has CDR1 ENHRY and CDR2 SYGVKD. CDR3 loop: CAISQGARTNEKLFF. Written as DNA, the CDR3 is TGTGCCATCAGCCAGGGGGCCCGCACTAATGAAAAACTGTTTTTT.

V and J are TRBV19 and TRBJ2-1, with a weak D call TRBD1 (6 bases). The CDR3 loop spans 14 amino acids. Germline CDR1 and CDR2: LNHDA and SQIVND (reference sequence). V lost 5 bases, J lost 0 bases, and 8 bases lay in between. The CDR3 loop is CASSEGGSYNEQFF. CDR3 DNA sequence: TGTGCCAGTAGTGAAGGGGGCTCCTACAATGAGCAGTTCTTC.

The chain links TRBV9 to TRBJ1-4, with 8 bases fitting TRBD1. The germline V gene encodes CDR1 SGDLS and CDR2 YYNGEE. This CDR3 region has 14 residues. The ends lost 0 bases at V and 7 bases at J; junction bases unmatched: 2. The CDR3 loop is CASSVVDRAEKLFF. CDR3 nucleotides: TGTGCCAGCAGCGTAGTGGACAGGGCTGAAAAACTGTTTTTT.

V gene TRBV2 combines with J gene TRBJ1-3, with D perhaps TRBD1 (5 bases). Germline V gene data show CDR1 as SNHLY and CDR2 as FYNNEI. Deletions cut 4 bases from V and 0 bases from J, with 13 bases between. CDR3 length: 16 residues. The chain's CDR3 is CASSGIQGTSGNTIYF. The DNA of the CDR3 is TGTGCCAGCAGTGGCATTCAGGGAACCTCTGGAAACACCATATATTTT. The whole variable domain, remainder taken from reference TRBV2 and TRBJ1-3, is EPEVTQTPSHQVTQMGQEVILRCVPISNHLYFYWYRQILGQKVEFLVSFYNNEISEKSEIFDDQFSVERPDGSNFTLKIRSTKLEDSAMYFCASSGIQGTSGNTIYFGEGSWLTVV.

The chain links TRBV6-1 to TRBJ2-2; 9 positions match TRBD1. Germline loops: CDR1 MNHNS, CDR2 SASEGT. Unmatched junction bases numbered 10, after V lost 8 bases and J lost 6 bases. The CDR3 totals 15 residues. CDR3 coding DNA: TGTGCCAGCGGTACGACAGGGGGAATCCCCGGGGAGCTGTTTTTT. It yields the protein CASGTTGGIPGELFF.

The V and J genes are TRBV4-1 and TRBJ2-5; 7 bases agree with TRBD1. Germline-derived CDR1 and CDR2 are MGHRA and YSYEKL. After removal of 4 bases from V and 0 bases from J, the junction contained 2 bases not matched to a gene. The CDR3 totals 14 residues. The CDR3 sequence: CASSRDRNQETQYF. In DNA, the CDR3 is TGCGCCAGCAGCCGGGACAGAAACCAAGAGACCCAGTACTTC.

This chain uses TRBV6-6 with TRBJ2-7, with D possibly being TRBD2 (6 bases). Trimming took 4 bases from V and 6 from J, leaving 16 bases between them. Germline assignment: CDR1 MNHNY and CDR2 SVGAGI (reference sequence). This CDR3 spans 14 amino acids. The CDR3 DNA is TGTGCCAGCAGTTCTGGACTAAGGCCCGGCGAGCAGTACTTC. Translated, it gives CASSSGLRPGEQYF.